This T cell receptor beta chain was obtained from a study of blood T cells in healthy people across ages. Isolation recovered at least 7 million PBMCs from every sample. It was with a sample-barcoded 5' primer and a J-beta primer mix that a second PCR of about 7 to 12 cycles was run. TCRdb reprocessed the 5' RACE reads with MiXCR, giving one entry per CDR3 protein. Of roughly 500,000 distinct CDR3 sequences listed, 25% to 30% are singletons. Input material: blood. The source of this sequence is a woman aged 70-85 years in good health.

CDR3 sequence: CASQRTSGDNEQFF. Written as DNA, the CDR3 is TGTGCCAGCCAGAGGACTAGCGGGGACAATGAGCAGTTCTTC. The chain employs TRBV27 and TRBJ2-5; TRBD2 aligns across 12 bases. The tail of the sequence fits TRBJ2-1 better, so the J call may be wrong. CDR1 and CDR2 (germline): MNHEY, SMNVEV (reference sequence). The CDR3 is 14 residues long.